The 13 T cell receptor beta chains reported below all come from one sample, sequenced in a study of regulatory and conventional T cells in RAG deficiency. Method: immunoSEQ multiplex PCR; TCRdb's copy keeps in-frame clones and lacks some. The sample comprises tens of thousands of clones, approximately 91% of which are singletons, and about an eighth rests with the top ten. These data are also associated with another study on regulatory T cells. From that study: Amplification used 52 TRBV primers and 13 TRBJ primers.

Sequencing used CD8+ T cells sorted from blood. The receptors stem from a human donor in good health.

The V gene is TRBV6-5, the J gene TRBJ1-3, with a tentative D call TRBD1 (5 bases). Trimming left V 3 bases short and J 4 bases short, with 13 bases between. The CDR3 length is 15 residues. Germline CDR1 and CDR2: MNHEY and SVGAGI. In DNA, the CDR3 is TGTGCCAGCAGTTATGACCGGGCAGGGGGAAACACCATATATTTT. It translates to CASSYDRAGGNTIYF.

The chain joins TRBV28 to TRBJ2-5; a possible D gene is TRBD1 (6 bases). This CDR3 is built from 16 residues. V lost 3 bases and J lost 0, with 14 bases in between. Looked up from germline, CDR1 is MDHEN and CDR2 is SYDVKM. Written as DNA, the CDR3 is TGTGCCAGCAGTTTTGGGGGCAGTTCCTACCAAGAGACCCAGTACTTC. Amino acids: CASSFGGSSYQETQYF.

This chain connects TRBV18 to TRBJ1-2; no clear D gene. V lost 3 bases, J lost 2 bases, and 10 bases lay in between. The length of the CDR3 is 14 residues. The germline V gene has CDR1 KGHSH and CDR2 LQKENI. The CDR3 loop is CASSPLRENYGYTF. DNA of the CDR3: TGTGCCAGCTCACCGCTCCGGGAGAACTATGGCTACACCTTC.

The genes are TRBV9 and TRBJ1-1; 7 positions match TRBD1. Germline V gene data show CDR1 as SGDLS and CDR2 as YYNGEE. The CDR3 consists of 14 residues. The J segment lost 8 bases and the V segment lost 4 bases, leaving 11 bases of the junction unmatched. This CDR3 is CASSSGQSVLEAFF. The CDR3 nucleotides are TGTGCCAGCAGCTCGGGACAGTCTGTCCTAGAAGCTTTCTTT. Drawing the rest from reference TRBV9 and TRBJ1-1, the complete variable domain is DSGVTQTPKHLITATGQRVTLRCSPRSGDLSVYWYQQSLDQGLQFLIQYYNGEERAKGNILERFSAQQFPDLHSELNLSSLELGDSALYFCASSSGQSVLEAFFGQGTRLTVV.

CDR3 region: CATSRGVPSGVPPSPLHF. The CDR3 DNA sequence: TGTGCCACCAGCAGAGGGGTGCCTTCAGGGGTCCCTCCTTCACCCCTCCACTTT. The chain couples TRBV15 to TRBJ1-6, with a tentative D call TRBD1 (6 bases). Germline CDR1 is LNHNV and CDR2 is YYDKDF (reference sequence). V was clipped by 1 base and J by 9 bases, with 22 bases between them. The length of the CDR3 is 18 residues.

This clone was found a few times. The chain couples TRBV27 to TRBJ2-3; maybe TRBD2 (6 bases). CDR1 and CDR2 from the germline V gene are MNHEY and SMNVEV (reference sequence). V lost 3 bases and J 2 bases, leaving 15 bases between the germline ends. This CDR3 is 16 amino acids long. Written as DNA, the CDR3 is TGTGCCAGCAGTTTTGCTAGCGCCCCGAACACAGATACGCAGTATTTT. Amino acid sequence: CASSFASAPNTDTQYF.

This clone was counted a few times. The chain carries TRBV6-4 and TRBJ1-4; D is undetermined. Trimming cost V 4 bases and J 7 bases, with 10 bases left between them. The germline gives CDR1 MRHNA, CDR2 SNTAGT. The CDR3 consists of 13 residues. In DNA, the CDR3 is TGTGCCAGCAGTGCTGATTTGGGTGAAAAACTGTTTTTT. Protein: CASSADLGEKLFF.

The rearrangement joins TRBV28 to TRBJ2-5, with a weak D call TRBD2 (6 bases). The CDR3 has 15 residues. Germline-derived CDR1 and CDR2 are MDHEN and SYDVKM. Trimming took off 4 bases at V and 2 bases at J, with 14 bases between the two ends. The CDR3 reads CASSSTTSWQETQYF. The CDR3 coding sequence is TGTGCCAGCAGTTCCACGACTAGTTGGCAAGAGACCCAGTACTTC.

This chain links TRBV5-1 with TRBJ1-2; 7 bases fit TRBD1. The CDR3 has 20 amino acids. Germline values: CDR1 SGHRS, CDR2 YFSETQ. V lost 2 bases and J lost 0; bases outside the gene matches: 19. CDR3: CASSLTPGQRLLGANYGYTF. DNA of the CDR3: TGCGCCAGCAGCTTAACTCCGGGACAGCGCTTACTCGGGGCTAACTATGGCTACACCTTC.

The rearrangement uses TRBV18 and TRBJ2-5; 11 bases are shared with TRBD1. After removal of 3 bases from V and 5 bases from J, the junction contained 11 bases not matched to a gene. Germline CDR1 KGHSH, CDR2 LQKENI. The CDR3 is made up of 17 amino acids. The chain's CDR3 is CASSPRTGGGSAETQYF. CDR3 bases: TGTGCCAGCTCACCCAGGACAGGGGGCGGCTCGGCGGAGACCCAGTACTTC.

V is TRBV7-8 and J is TRBJ2-1; D is ambiguous. Germline CDR1 is SGHVS and CDR2 is FQNEAQ. This CDR3 has 13 amino acids. The V end was cut by 7 bases, the J end by 8 bases, with 15 bases between. In DNA form, the CDR3 reads TGTGCCAGCATGGTCCCGGAGAGCCATGAGCAGTTCTTC. This encodes CASMVPESHEQFF.

This CDR3 reads CASSLGLAGVREQFF. In DNA form, the CDR3 reads TGCGCCAGCAGCCTCGGACTAGCGGGAGTCCGCGAGCAGTTCTTC. The chain is built from TRBV5-1 and TRBJ2-1; 13 bases align to TRBD2. V dropped 4 bases and J dropped 10; count of bases not matched to a gene: 8. In germline, CDR1 is SGHRS, CDR2 YFSETQ. The CDR3 spans 15 residues.

The chain employs TRBV7-9 and TRBJ2-3, with D possibly matching TRBD1 (5 bases). V shed 4 bases and J shed 7 bases, with 9 bases lying between them. This CDR3 comprises 12 residues. Germline CDR1 is SEHNR and CDR2 is FQNEAQ (reference sequence). As DNA, the CDR3 is TGTGCCAGCAGCTCTACAGGAAATACGCAGTATTTT. Translation: CASSSTGNTQYF.